The rows below give T cell receptor beta chains drawn from one sample of a study of T cell repertoires in cytomegalovirus infection. TCRdb passed the reads through MiXCR, listing each CDR3 protein once. The table has a few hundred thousand distinct CDR3 sequences, approximately 10% seen once. Material: PBMCs. Receptors were obtained from a human donor in good health (CMV status not recorded). Some clones in this sample may be carry-over from other donors' samples. CDR3s include the opening cysteine and the closing phenylalanine or tryptophan. D genes are given only for firm matches. Clone sizes are given selectively: once, few, many, or a class where the clone is expanded.

CDR3nt,CDR3aa,abundance,v_gene,j_gene,d_gene
TGTGCCAGTAGTAAGACGGTGAGCTCCTACGAGCAGTACTTC,CASSKTVSSYEQYF,many,TRBV19,TRBJ2-7,.
TGTGCCAGCAGCTCGTACAGGGCGAGCACAGATACGCAGTATTTT,CASSSYRASTDTQYF,.,TRBV11-2,TRBJ2-3,.
TGTGCCAGCAGCTTAGCAGCAATGAGTACCGCGAACACCGGGGAGCTGTTTTTT,CASSLAAMSTANTGELFF,.,TRBV7-9,TRBJ2-2,.
TGTGCCAGCAGCTTAAAATCATGGGGATCTGGAAACACCATATATTTT,CASSLKSWGSGNTIYF,many,TRBV7-3,TRBJ1-3,.
TGTGCCAGCACTAAAGGACAGCGACTGGAGGGGCCCCAGCATTTT,CASTKGQRLEGPQHF,many,TRBV7-8,TRBJ1-5,.
TGTGCCAGCAGGAGGGACAGGCAAAACATTCAGTACTTC,CASRRDRQNIQYF,.,TRBV2,TRBJ2-4,TRBD1
TGTGCCAGCAGCCTAGCACAGGGATCCGAGCAGTACTTC,CASSLAQGSEQYF,.,TRBV2,TRBJ2-7,.
TGCAGTGGGAGGACAGGGGGATTGGATACGCAGTATTTT,CSGRTGGLDTQYF,many,TRBV20-1,TRBJ2-3,TRBD1
TGTGCCAGCAGCTTAGAAATACGCCTTGGGGGGACCCAGTACTTC,CASSLEIRLGGTQYF,many,TRBV7-8,TRBJ2-5,.
TGTGCCAGCAGCTTAGCCGCCGGGACTAGCGGGGGGGCCGCCCACAATGAGCAGTTCTTC,CASSLAAGTSGGAAHNEQFF,many,TRBV7-9,TRBJ2-1,TRBD2
TGTGCCACCTATTCGCGGGAGCGGGAAGGAGATACGCAGTATTTT,CATYSREREGDTQYF,few,TRBV19,TRBJ2-3,TRBD2
TGTGCCAGCACCCCGGGACAGGAGAATTCACCCCTCCACTTT,CASTPGQENSPLHF,.,TRBV12-3/TRBV12-4,TRBJ1-6,TRBD1
TGTGCCAGCTCACCAGATTCAGGACAGTCTGGAAACACCATATATTTT,CASSPDSGQSGNTIYF,many,TRBV18,TRBJ1-3,.
TGTGCCAGCACAGAGGGAAATCAGCCCCAGCATTTT,CASTEGNQPQHF,many,TRBV28,TRBJ1-5,.
TGTGCCAGCAGCTCCGACCCCAGGGGCCCCTACGAGCAGTACTTC,CASSSDPRGPYEQYF,many,TRBV7-6,TRBJ2-7,.
TGTGCCAGCAAGGATGCGGGAGAGGTAGATACGCAGTATTTT,CASKDAGEVDTQYF,many,TRBV7-8,TRBJ2-3,TRBD2
TGTGCCAGCAGCTTAAATGGCGGGGGCTCCTACAATGAGCAGTTCTTC,CASSLNGGGSYNEQFF,many,TRBV7-3,TRBJ2-1,TRBD2
TGCAGTGCTAGTCCGGGACTAGCGGGACCCCTTCAGTACTTC,CSASPGLAGPLQYF,many,TRBV20-1,TRBJ2-7,TRBD2
TGTGCCAGCAGCTTAGAATGGACAGGGACGACAGAGACCCAGTACTTC,CASSLEWTGTTETQYF,many,TRBV7-8,TRBJ2-5,TRBD1
TGTGCCAGCAGTTTTTATGGTTTGGGGAATCTGTCACTTAATTCACCCCTCCACTTT,CASSFYGLGNLSLNSPLHF,many,TRBV12-3/TRBV12-4,TRBJ1-6,.
TGCAGTGCTAGCCCCACCCGGGGAGAGACCCAGTACTTC,CSASPTRGETQYF,many,TRBV20-1,TRBJ2-5,.
TGTGCCAGCAGGGGGTCTAGGACGAGCGAAGCTTTCTTT,CASRGSRTSEAFF,many,TRBV7-2,TRBJ1-1,.
TGTGCCAGCACTATAGGGGCGGGAACAGATACGCAGTATTTT,CASTIGAGTDTQYF,many,TRBV28,TRBJ2-3,.
TGTGCCAGCAGTTTCTCTAGCGGGGGGGGGATCTACGAGCAGTACTTC,CASSFSSGGGIYEQYF,few,TRBV28,TRBJ2-7,TRBD2
TGTGCCAGCAGCTCCCGGGACAGGGCTTTGGGGGAGCAGTACTTC,CASSSRDRALGEQYF,few,TRBV7-8,TRBJ2-7,TRBD1
TGTGCCAGCGGCCATCTAGCGGGAGGGTTGGCAGATACGCAGTATTTT,CASGHLAGGLADTQYF,many,TRBV7-2,TRBJ2-3,TRBD2
TGTGCCAGCAGCCCATTGAAAGCAGGGAGCGGAGAAAAACTGTTTTTT,CASSPLKAGSGEKLFF,many,TRBV7-2,TRBJ1-4,.
TGTGCCAGCAGCCAGGGATCGGGCACTGAAGCTTTCTTT,CASSQGSGTEAFF,.,TRBV2,TRBJ1-1,.
TGTGCCAGCAGGCCAGGGGCCTATGAGTATAATTCACCCCTCCACTTT,CASRPGAYEYNSPLHF,.,TRBV5-5,TRBJ1-6,.
TGCAGTGCTAGAGATCCGCGACAGGGGCAAGGGATGTTCACCGGGGAGCTGTTTTTT,CSARDPRQGQGMFTGELFF,few,TRBV20-1,TRBJ2-2,TRBD1
TGCAGCGTTATGGACGGCCCTTTGAGAGCTTTCTTT,CSVMDGPLRAFF,.,TRBV29-1,TRBJ1-1,.
TGCAGTGCTAGAGGTACCCAGGGAAGTGGCGATGAGCAGTTCTTC,CSARGTQGSGDEQFF,.,TRBV20-1,TRBJ2-1,.
TGTGCCAGCTCACCTACCTACGAGCAGTACTTC,CASSPTYEQYF,many,TRBV18,TRBJ2-7,.
TGTGCCAGTAGTATCCAGGGGGCTGGGGCCAACGTCCTGACTTTC,CASSIQGAGANVLTF,few,TRBV19,TRBJ2-6,TRBD1
TGTGCCAGCAGCTTAGGGGTGACGGCCATAAGTGAAAAACTGTTTTTT,CASSLGVTAISEKLFF,many,TRBV11-2,TRBJ1-4,.
TGCAGTGCTAGAGATTGGGGGGCAGGGGGTTACGAGCAGTACTTC,CSARDWGAGGYEQYF,many,TRBV20-1,TRBJ2-7,.
TGCGCCAGCAGCCAAGAATCGGCTGGGGCCAACGTCATGACTTTC,CASSQESAGANVMTF,.,TRBV4-1,TRBJ2-6,.
TGCAGTGCCACGTCGAGTAGCGGGACCTACGAGCAGTACTTC,CSATSSSGTYEQYF,.,TRBV20-1,TRBJ2-7,TRBD2
TGTGCCAGCAGCTCAGGAACAGTGAATCAGCCCCAGCATTTT,CASSSGTVNQPQHF,many,TRBV7-2,TRBJ1-5,.
TGCAGTGCTAGTGATCCGAAAGGACAGGGGGTGGAGGGCTACACCTTC,CSASDPKGQGVEGYTF,.,TRBV20-1,TRBJ1-2,TRBD1
TGTGCCAGCAGCTTAGCCAAGTCCGGCGGGGAGCTGTTTTTT,CASSLAKSGGELFF,.,TRBV7-9,TRBJ2-2,.
TGCGCCAGCAGCCCCCGGGAGAACACTGAAGCTTTCTTT,CASSPRENTEAFF,.,TRBV5-1,TRBJ1-1,.
TGTGCCAGCAGTTCTCTCCCGGGACTTTACGAGCAGTACTTC,CASSSLPGLYEQYF,few,TRBV28,TRBJ2-7,.
TGTGCCAGCAGCTTAAACGGGAGGGAGACCCAGTACTTC,CASSLNGRETQYF,many,TRBV7-2,TRBJ2-5,TRBD2
TGTGCCAGCAACACCCGGGCCTCCCGGCGAACCGGGGAGCTGTTTTTT,CASNTRASRRTGELFF,few,TRBV12-3/TRBV12-4,TRBJ2-2,.
TGTGCCAGCAGCCCGGGACAGGCGGGCGAGCAGTACTTC,CASSPGQAGEQYF,many,TRBV7-2,TRBJ2-7,TRBD1
TGTGCCAGCAGCTTAGCGCAACAGGGGGCCAGACGCACAGATACGCAGTATTTT,CASSLAQQGARRTDTQYF,many,TRBV7-9,TRBJ2-3,TRBD1
TGTGCCAGCAGTTTATTCCAGAAGACCCAGTACTTC,CASSLFQKTQYF,.,TRBV28,TRBJ2-5,.